Here is one T cell receptor (beta chain) with its context. Antigen: not known. Healthy HIV-negative adults without recent acute infections or vaccinations served as donors. Sequenced by immunoSEQ multiplex PCR; TCRdb stores in-frame clones only, minus some. The top ten clones hold 0.13% of a sample with about 2 million clones, about 95% of them seen once. Trimming shortened V by 0 bases and J by 0 bases, and 20 bases separated the two germline ends. Germline assignment: CDR1 MGHRA and CDR2 YSYEKL. CDR3 size: 19 residues. This sample is part of a study of shared clonotypes between healthy human individuals. General observations from the study: Larger estimated richness was generally recorded for naive subsets relative to memory subsets. Roughly 4.7% was the fraction of naive CD4 clonotypes found shared across several donors. Having only a few donors restricted how much genetic and exposure-history diversity was captured.

The clonotype comes from a man between 18 and 35 years old in good health. Material: naive CD4+ T cells sorted from blood. Specified subset: CD45RA+ positively selected. The rearrangement links TRBV4-1 to TRBJ1-2; D gene uncertain. The CDR3 spells CASSQERLGERSANYGYTF. CDR3 bases: TGCGCCAGCAGCCAAGAAAGACTTGGGGAAAGGAGCGCTAACTATGGCTACACCTTC.